The clone carrying this T cell receptor (beta chain) was picked up a small number of times. Its cognate antigen is unknown. The CDR3 loop spans 15 amino acids. V gave up 1 base and J gave up 6 bases; unmatched junction bases: 6. From germline, CDR1 is LGHNA and CDR2 YSLEER. Amplification used 60 Vbeta primers and 13 Jbeta primers. Repertoires were generated with immunoSEQ multiplex PCR, while TCRdb's copy carries only in-frame clones and drops some. The sample yields about 150,000 clones, roughly four fifths seen once. This sample was included in a study of cytomegalovirus exposure and HLA in healthy donors. Study information: Out of a few hundred genotyped donors, roughly 83% belonged to the Caucasian-associated ancestry cluster. Broader study findings: The authors excluded some V segments, including TRBV6-2 and TRBV6-3, as indistinguishable.

Source material: PBMCs. The receptor was isolated from a woman aged 45-59 years in good health and CMV-seropositive. The chain recombines TRBV4-3 with TRBJ1-2; 9 nucleotides agree with TRBD1. DNA of the CDR3: TGCGCCAGCAGCCAAGCCGCGGGACAGGGTAATGGCTACACCTTC. Its protein is CASSQAAGQGNGYTF.